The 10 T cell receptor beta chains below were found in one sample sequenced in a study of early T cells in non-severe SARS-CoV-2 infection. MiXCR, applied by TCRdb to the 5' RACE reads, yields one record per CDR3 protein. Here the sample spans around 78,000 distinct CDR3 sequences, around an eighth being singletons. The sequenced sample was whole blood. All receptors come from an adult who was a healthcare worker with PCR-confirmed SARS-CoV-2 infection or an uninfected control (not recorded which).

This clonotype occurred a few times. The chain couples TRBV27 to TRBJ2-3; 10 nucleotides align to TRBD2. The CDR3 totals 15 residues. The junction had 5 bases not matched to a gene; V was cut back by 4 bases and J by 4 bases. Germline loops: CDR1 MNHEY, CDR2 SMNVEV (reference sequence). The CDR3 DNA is TGTGCCAGCAGTTCTAGCGGGAGTCTGGCAGATACGCAGTATTTT. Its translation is CASSSSGSLADTQYF.

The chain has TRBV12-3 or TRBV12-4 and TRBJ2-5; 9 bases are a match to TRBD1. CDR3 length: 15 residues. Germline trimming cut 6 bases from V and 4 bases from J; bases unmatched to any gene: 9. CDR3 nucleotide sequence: TGTGCCAGCAGCCCTGGACAGGGGAGGAGAGAGACCCAGTACTTC. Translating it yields CASSPGQGRRETQYF.

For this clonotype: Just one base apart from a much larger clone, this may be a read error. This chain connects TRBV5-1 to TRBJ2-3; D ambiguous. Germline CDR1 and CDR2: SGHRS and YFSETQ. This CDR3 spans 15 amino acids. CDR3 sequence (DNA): TGCGCCAACAGCCTACAACGCGCTAGCACAGATACGCAGTATTTT. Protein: CANSLQRASTDTQYF. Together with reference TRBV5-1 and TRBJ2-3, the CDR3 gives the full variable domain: KAGVTQTPRYLIKTRGQQVTLSCSPISGHRSVSWYQQTPGQGLQFLFEYFSETQRNKGNFPGRFSGRQFSNSRSEMNVSTLELGDSALYLCANSLQRASTDTQYFGPGTRLTVL.

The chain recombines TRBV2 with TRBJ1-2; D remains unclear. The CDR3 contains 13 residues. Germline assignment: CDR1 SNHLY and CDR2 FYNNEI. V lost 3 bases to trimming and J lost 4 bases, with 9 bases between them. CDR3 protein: CASSEEGTYGYTF. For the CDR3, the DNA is TGTGCCAGCAGTGAGGAGGGTACCTATGGCTACACCTTC.

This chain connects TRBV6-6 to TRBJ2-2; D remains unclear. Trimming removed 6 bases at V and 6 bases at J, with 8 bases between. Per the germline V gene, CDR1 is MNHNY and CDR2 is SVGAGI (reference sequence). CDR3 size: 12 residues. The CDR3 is CASRPSAGELFF. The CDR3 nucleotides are TGTGCCAGCAGACCCTCCGCCGGGGAGCTGTTTTTT.

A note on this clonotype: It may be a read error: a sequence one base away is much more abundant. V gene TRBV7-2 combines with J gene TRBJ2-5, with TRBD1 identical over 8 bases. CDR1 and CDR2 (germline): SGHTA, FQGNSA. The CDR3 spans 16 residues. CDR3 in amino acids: CASSLAHSAGQETKYF. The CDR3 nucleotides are TGTGCCAGCAGCTTAGCGCATTCGGCGGGACAGGAGACCAAGTACTTC.

The CDR3 bases are TGTGCCATCAGTGGGAGCGGGTTTGGCACAGATACGCAGTATTTT. Protein: CAISGSGFGTDTQYF. The chain links TRBV10-3 to TRBJ2-3; possible D gene TRBD2, 6 bases. CDR1 and CDR2 from the germline V gene are ENHRY and SYGVKD. This CDR3 has 15 residues. V dropped 4 bases and J dropped 1 base, with 12 bases sitting between them.

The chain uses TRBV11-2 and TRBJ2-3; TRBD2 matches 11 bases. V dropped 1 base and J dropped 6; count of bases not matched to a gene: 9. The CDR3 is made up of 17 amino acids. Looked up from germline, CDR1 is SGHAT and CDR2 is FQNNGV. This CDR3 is CASSLGVASGRTDTQYF. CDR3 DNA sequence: TGTGCCAGCAGCTTAGGGGTCGCTAGCGGGAGGACGGATACGCAGTATTTT.

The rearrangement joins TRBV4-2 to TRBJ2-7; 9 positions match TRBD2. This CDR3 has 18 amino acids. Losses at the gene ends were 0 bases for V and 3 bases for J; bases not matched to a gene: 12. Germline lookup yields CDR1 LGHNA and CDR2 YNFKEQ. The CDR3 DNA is TGTGCCAGCAGCCAAGATCCCTACTTCGGGACTAGCAGCTACGAGCAGTACTTC. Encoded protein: CASSQDPYFGTSSYEQYF.

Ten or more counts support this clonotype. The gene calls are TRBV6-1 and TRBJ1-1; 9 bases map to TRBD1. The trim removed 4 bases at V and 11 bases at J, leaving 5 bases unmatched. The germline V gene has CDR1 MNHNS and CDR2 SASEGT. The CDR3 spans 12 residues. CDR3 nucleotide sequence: TGTGCCAGCAGTGGGACAGGGGTGTTTGCTTTCTTT. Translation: CASSGTGVFAFF.